This T cell receptor (beta chain) was recorded in a study of control samples from healthy donors and cancer patients. Some clones are missing from TCRdb's copy, which holds only in-frame ones; the method was immunoSEQ multiplex PCR. The repertoire holds 90,000 or so clones, roughly 86% seen once, with roughly 1.3% in the top ten. This CDR3 region has 14 residues. V was shortened by 4 bases and J by 5 bases, with 15 bases between the two germline ends. In germline, CDR1 is SQVTM, CDR2 ANQGSEA. The source is a woman in her forties or fifties in good health. The chain recombines TRBV29-1 with TRBJ1-5, with D hard to call. The sequenced sample was blood. The CDR3 sequence is CSVVLAGYDQPQHF. The DNA of the CDR3 is TGCAGCGTTGTGTTGGCGGGGTACGATCAGCCCCAGCATTTT.